The 23 T cell receptor beta chains reported below all come from one sample, sequenced in a study of T-cell memory formation after mild COVID-19. TCRdb re-called the 5' RACE reads with MiXCR, one entry per CDR3 protein. The profile shows some 130,000 distinct CDR3 sequences, under 30% of them singletons. What was sequenced was PBMCs or a T cell subset sorted from them (not recorded which). These receptors came from an adult woman who had mild COVID-19 (a few samples of this study predate the infection). Cell type and time point are not known.

This chain joins TRBV6-1 and TRBJ2-7; perhaps TRBD1 as D (5 bases). Germline CDR1 is MNHNS and CDR2 is SASEGT. This CDR3 contains 15 residues. The germline V and J ends were trimmed by 6 bases and 3 bases, with 18 bases remaining between them. CDR3 nucleotide sequence: TGTGCCAGCAGGAACCCCCAGGGCATTGGCTACGAGCAGTACTTC. It yields the protein CASRNPQGIGYEQYF.

The chain recombines TRBV5-1 with TRBJ2-3; tentatively, D is TRBD1 (6 bases). Germline CDR1 SGHRS, CDR2 YFSETQ. This CDR3 contains 16 residues. V was shortened by 5 bases and J by 4 bases, with 20 bases between the two germline ends. CDR3 residues: CASRYPRQGGADTQYF. The CDR3 DNA follows: TGCGCCAGCAGGTACCCCCGCCAAGGGGGTGCAGATACGCAGTATTTT.

This clonotype was seen more than once but under ten times. V and J are TRBV15 and TRBJ2-1; 8 bases match TRBD1. The junction had 9 bases not matched to a gene; V was cut back by 7 bases and J by 4 bases. In germline, CDR1 is LNHNV, CDR2 YYDKDF (reference sequence). CDR3 size: 15 residues. CDR3 amino acids: CATTPEQGAYNEQFF. CDR3 in DNA: TGTGCCACCACCCCCGAGCAGGGGGCATACAATGAGCAGTTCTTC.

Many counts were recorded for this clonotype. The CDR3 DNA follows: TGTGCCAGCAGCCAAGATCTAAGGCCGGCCCTGGAGCAGTACTTC. Translation: CASSQDLRPALEQYF. The rearrangement uses TRBV4-2 and TRBJ2-7; D remains ambiguous. The CDR3 contains 15 residues. V was cut by 0 bases and J by 7 bases, with 16 bases left in between. Germline loops: CDR1 LGHNA, CDR2 YNFKEQ.

This chain links TRBV29-1 with TRBJ2-7; 7 nucleotides match TRBD2. CDR3 length: 13 amino acids. Germline loops: CDR1 SQVTM, CDR2 ANQGSEA. V lost 7 bases and J lost 0; bases outside the gene matches: 6. The CDR3 loop reads CSAASGGSYEQYF. DNA of the CDR3: TGCAGCGCCGCTAGCGGAGGCTCCTACGAGCAGTACTTC.

In its sample, this clonotype was seen many times. The V gene is TRBV20-1, the J gene TRBJ2-1; the match to TRBD2 covers 9 bases. Germline lookup yields CDR1 DFQATT and CDR2 SNEGSKA (reference sequence). Germline trimming cut 0 bases from V and 5 bases from J; bases unmatched to any gene: 8. This CDR3 region has 16 residues. Written as DNA, the CDR3 is TGCAGTGCTAGAGATCCTGAGCGGGGGGAAAACAATGAGCAGTTCTTC. It yields the protein CSARDPERGENNEQFF.

This clonotype was detected a few times. The CDR3: CASTHRGGHRPDEQYF. CDR3 in DNA: TGTGCCAGCACCCACCGTGGGGGACACCGTCCCGACGAGCAGTACTTC. This rearrangement joins TRBV7-8 to TRBJ2-7; perhaps TRBD1 as D (6 bases). The CDR3 length is 16 residues. V lost 7 bases and J 5 bases, leaving 24 bases between the germline ends. Looked up from germline, CDR1 is SGHVS and CDR2 is FQNEAQ.

This clonotype was counted once. The chain carries TRBV12-3 or TRBV12-4 and TRBJ2-2; 7 nucleotides match TRBD1. V trimming: 5 bases; J trimming: 4 bases; junction bases outside the gene matches: 7. The CDR3 runs 15 residues. CDR3 sequence: CASSTDRAGTGELFF. The DNA of the CDR3 is TGTGCCAGCAGTACTGACAGGGCGGGCACCGGGGAGCTGTTTTTT.

V gene TRBV20-1 combines with J gene TRBJ2-7, with a tentative D call TRBD1 (6 bases). CDR3 length equals 13 residues. Trimming took off 1 base at V and 3 bases at J, with 10 bases between the two ends. From germline, CDR1 is DFQATT and CDR2 SNEGSKA (reference sequence). CDR3 amino acids: CSARGKQGYEQYF. The CDR3 bases are TGCAGTGCTAGAGGGAAACAGGGCTACGAGCAGTACTTC.

V is TRBV5-1 and J is TRBJ1-5, with D unresolved. V lost 1 base and J 4 bases, leaving 6 bases between the germline ends. Germline V CDR1 and CDR2: SGHRS, YFSETQ. CDR3 length: 13 amino acids. The CDR3 reads CASSLNGNQPQHF. CDR3 DNA sequence: TGCGCCAGCAGCTTGAACGGAAATCAGCCCCAGCATTTT.

This clonotype was counted only a few times. The V call is TRBV29-1, the J call TRBJ2-5, with a weak D call TRBD1 (5 bases). Trimming left V 0 bases short and J 4 bases short, with 12 bases between. Per germline, CDR1 SQVTM and CDR2 ANQGSEA. The CDR3 is made up of 14 amino acids. In nucleotides, the CDR3 is TGCAGCGTTGAAGATCAGGGCAGAATAGAGACCCAGTACTTC. Translation gives CSVEDQGRIETQYF. Looking up the rest from reference TRBV29-1 and TRBJ2-5 gives the full variable domain: SAVISQKPSRDICQRGTSLTIQCQVDSQVTMMFWYRQQPGQSLTLIATANQGSEATYESGFVIDKFPISRPNLTFSTLTVSNMSPEDSSIYLCSVEDQGRIETQYFGPGTRLLVL.

The chain combines TRBV2 with TRBJ2-7; D not certain. Trimming took 1 base from V and 2 from J, leaving 6 bases between them. In germline, CDR1 is SNHLY, CDR2 FYNNEI. CDR3 length: 13 residues. The CDR3 coding sequence is TGTGCCAGCAGTGAAGGCGGTACCTACGAGCAGTACTTC. Protein sequence: CASSEGGTYEQYF.

V is TRBV4-1 and J is TRBJ2-7, with D perhaps matching TRBD1 or TRBD2 (6 bases each). Deletions cut 4 bases from V and 0 bases from J, with 13 bases between. Looked up from germline, CDR1 is MGHRA and CDR2 is YSYEKL. The CDR3 is 15 amino acids. CDR3 residues: CASSPLGGNSYEQYF. The CDR3 coding sequence is TGCGCCAGCAGCCCTCTAGGGGGGAACTCCTACGAGCAGTACTTC.

Of note for this clonotype: The junction differs from germline at one of its ends, possibly a read error. The chain employs TRBV7-7 and TRBJ2-5; TRBD2 agrees at 14 bases. The CDR3 sequence is 16 residues long. CDR1 and CDR2 (germline): SSHAT, FNYEAQ (reference sequence). As DNA, the CDR3 is TGTGCTAGCAGCTTCGGGACTAGCGGGAGTTCGGAGACCCAGTACTTC. Its translation: CASSFGTSGSSETQYF.

The genes are TRBV12-3 or TRBV12-4 and TRBJ2-1; D might be TRBD2 (5 bases). The CDR3 is 13 residues long. V lost 6 bases and J 5 bases, leaving 11 bases between the germline ends. The CDR3 loop is CASSEAVNNEQFF. DNA for the CDR3: TGTGCCAGCAGCGAAGCGGTAAACAATGAGCAGTTCTTC.

This clonotype appeared a few times. The genes are TRBV10-3 and TRBJ2-7; weak D call: TRBD2 (6 bases). V was trimmed by 6 bases and J by 1 base, leaving 7 bases between them. The germline V gene encodes CDR1 ENHRY and CDR2 SYGVKD. The CDR3 is 12 residues long. The CDR3 DNA follows: TGTGCCATCAGCAGCGGGTCCTACGAGCAGTACTTC. It specifies CAISSGSYEQYF.

Only a few counts were recorded for this clonotype. The chain is built from TRBV2 and TRBJ1-4; 8 bases are shared with TRBD1. Germline V gene sequence: CDR1 SNHLY, CDR2 FYNNEI. The CDR3 length is 15 residues. Trimming at V came to 5 bases and at J to 8 bases, leaving 10 bases not matched to a gene. CDR3 in DNA: TGTGCCAGCAGTCGCCCGGGACAGGCAGGGGAAAAACTGTTTTTT. It is translated as CASSRPGQAGEKLFF.

There are a few counts of this clonotype. CDR3 sequence: CASSQEWGNTGELFF. CDR3 sequence (DNA): TGTGCCAGCAGCCAAGAGTGGGGGAACACCGGGGAGCTGTTTTTT. This rearrangement joins TRBV4-2 to TRBJ2-2; D is unclear. The CDR3 extends over 15 amino acids. Per germline, CDR1 LGHNA and CDR2 YNFKEQ. V gave up 0 bases and J gave up 1 base, with 6 bases separating them.

This chain connects TRBV29-1 to TRBJ1-1, with D uncertain. V lost 6 bases, J lost 3 bases, and 11 bases lay in between. CDR3 length: 12 residues. Germline CDR1 reads SQVTM; CDR2 reads ANQGSEA. The CDR3 coding sequence is TGCAGCGTCATAGAGGCGGACACTGAAGCTTTCTTT. This translates into CSVIEADTEAFF.

The J gene is TRBJ2-1, the V gene TRBV12-3 or TRBV12-4; 8 positions agree with TRBD2. This CDR3 has 15 amino acids. V trimming: 3 bases; J trimming: 6 bases; junction bases outside the gene matches: 7. CDR3 in DNA: TGTGCCAGCAGTTTGGTCGGGGGGGATGTCAATGAGCAGTTCTTC. It specifies CASSLVGGDVNEQFF.

The table lists this clonotype with a few counts. The CDR3 protein is CASSIRQTQETQYF. DNA for the CDR3: TGTGCCAGCAGCATACGACAGACCCAAGAGACCCAGTACTTC. The chain combines TRBV21-1 with TRBJ2-5; the table's D call, TRBD1, has no DNA check behind it. TRBV21-1 is a pseudogene. The CDR3 totals 14 residues.

The rearrangement links TRBV6-1 to TRBJ2-7; possible D gene TRBD1, 5 bases. Germline V CDR1 and CDR2: MNHNS, SASEGT. The CDR3 loop spans 13 amino acids. V shed 8 bases and J shed 0 bases, with 11 bases lying between them. This chain's CDR3 is CASETDLSYEQYF. The CDR3 nucleotides read TGTGCCAGCGAGACAGATCTCTCCTACGAGCAGTACTTC.

The chain combines TRBV7-9 with TRBJ2-7; D is perhaps TRBD2 (5 bases). Germline CDR1 is SEHNR and CDR2 is FQNEAQ (reference sequence). V gave up 5 bases and J gave up 6 bases, with 14 bases separating them. This CDR3 has 13 residues. CDR3 sequence reads: CASSHPREREQYF. The CDR3, as DNA: TGTGCCAGCAGCCACCCTCGGGAACGCGAGCAGTACTTC.